The entry that follows covers one T cell receptor (beta chain) sequence. Its matching antigen is unknown. Primers: 60 Vbeta forward and 13 Jbeta reverse. Here immunoSEQ multiplex PCR was the method, and the copy in TCRdb shows in-frame clones only, minus some. The sample totals roughly 140,000 clones. This CDR3 has 15 residues. The data belong to a study of cytomegalovirus exposure and HLA in healthy donors. Study conclusions and caveats: A later analysis found TCR association rates differed by HLA locus, highest for DRB1 and lowest for HLA-C.

The sequence came from a man aged 40-50 years in good health and CMV-seronegative. The V call is TRBV21-1, the J call TRBJ1-5; the table assigns TRBD1, which was not confirmed against the DNA. TRBV21-1 is a known pseudogene. Sequencing used PBMCs. The CDR3 reads CASSKYRGRIQPQHF. DNA of the CDR3: TGTGCCAGCAGCAAATACAGGGGGCGAATTCAGCCCCAGCATTTT.